The T cell receptor beta chain under discussion was sequenced for a study of blood T cell repertoires in COVID-19. Sequencing was performed with immunoSEQ multiplex PCR; in TCRdb, only in-frame clones are kept and a portion is missing. The table includes 200,000 to 250,000 clones, more than 75% detected once. The CDR3 is made up of 14 amino acids. CDR1 is SGHTA, CDR2 FQGNSA, per germline. V gave up 7 bases and J gave up 4 bases; unmatched junction bases: 8. The source of this sequence is a man older than 75 with acute or convalescent COVID-19. The genes are TRBV7-2 and TRBJ2-7, with 9 bases identical to TRBD1. The sequenced material came from peripheral blood. The CDR3 region is CASIQTGGAYEQYF. The CDR3 DNA sequence: TGTGCCAGCATTCAAACAGGGGGCGCGTACGAGCAGTACTTC.